The 26 T cell receptor beta chains presented below share a single source sample, sequenced in a study of T cell repertoires in aging, cancer and after chemotherapy. Multiplex touch-down PCR with TRB-A/B primers amplified rearranged V-D-J TRB sequences. TCRdb independently ran MiXCR on the multiplex PCR reads; one entry per CDR3 protein. The data show several thousand distinct CDR3 sequences, under 40% seen once. The template was genomic DNA from peripheral blood, not RNA. The sequencing sample was made of blood. The receptors stem from a human donor with a blood cancer.

V is TRBV7-9 and J is TRBJ1-3; possible D gene TRBD1, 5 bases. Germline loops: CDR1 SEHNR, CDR2 FQNEAQ (reference sequence). This CDR3 comprises 17 residues. V lost 0 bases and J 4 bases, leaving 16 bases between the germline ends. The CDR3 DNA is TGTGCCAGCAGCTTAGCGGACGGGGGTTGGATGGGAAACACCATATATTTT. It codes for CASSLADGGWMGNTIYF.

The chain has TRBV18 and TRBJ2-5; D is perhaps TRBD1 (5 bases). V shed 4 bases and J shed 6 bases, with 12 bases lying between them. Germline CDR1 KGHSH, CDR2 LQKENI. The length of the CDR3 is 13 residues. For the CDR3, the DNA is TGTGCCAGCTCACAGGGGATGGGGAAGACCCAGTACTTC. It translates to CASSQGMGKTQYF.

The V gene is TRBV10-3, the J gene TRBJ2-7, with 11 positions matching TRBD2. The CDR3 totals 15 residues. Germline V gene data show CDR1 as ENHRY and CDR2 as SYGVKD. V dropped 4 bases and J dropped 7; count of bases not matched to a gene: 9. The CDR3 sequence is CAISARLAGLSEQYF. The CDR3 nucleotides read TGTGCCATCAGTGCACGACTAGCGGGGCTGAGTGAGCAGTACTTC.

This clonotype was seen a handful of times. The rearrangement uses TRBV20-1 and TRBJ2-6, with a tentative D call TRBD1 (5 bases). Trimming removed 0 bases from V and 0 bases from J, with 15 bases in between. Germline V gene data show CDR1 as DFQATT and CDR2 as SNEGSKA (reference sequence). The CDR3 is made up of 18 amino acids. The DNA of the CDR3 is TGCAGTGCTAGAGAGATTGGCAGGGCCAGCTCTGGGGCCAACGTCCTGACTTTC. Residues: CSAREIGRASSGANVLTF.

This clonotype occurred a few times. V and J are TRBV29-1 and TRBJ2-7, with 7 bases identical to TRBD1. Trimming took 2 bases from V and 6 from J; bases not matched to a gene: 1. Germline values: CDR1 SQVTM, CDR2 ANQGSEA. The CDR3 has 11 residues. CDR3 sequence (DNA): TGCAGCGTTGAAACAGGGGCCGAGCAGTACTTC. This encodes CSVETGAEQYF.

This clonotype ranks as medium-sized. This chain connects TRBV11-1 to TRBJ2-5; D gene unclear. The V gene lost 5 bases and the J gene lost 4 bases, with 11 bases spanning the gap. The CDR3 is 13 amino acids. Per the germline V gene, CDR1 is SGHAT and CDR2 is FQDESV (reference sequence). The CDR3 spells CASSTTGLETQYF. Here the CDR3 DNA reads TGTGCCAGCAGCACAACCGGGCTAGAGACCCAGTACTTC.

The chain has TRBV29-1 and TRBJ1-2, with 7 positions matching TRBD1. Trimming removed 3 bases from V and 4 bases from J; junction bases left unmatched: 5. The CDR3 has 13 amino acids. Germline V gene lookup returns CDR1 SQVTM and CDR2 ANQGSEA. This CDR3 is CSVEVTGPYGYTF. CDR3 in DNA: TGCAGCGTTGAGGTGACAGGGCCCTATGGCTACACCTTC. The full variable domain, with the rest looked up from reference TRBV29-1 and TRBJ1-2, is SAVISQKPSRDICQRGTSLTIQCQVDSQVTMMFWYRQQPGQSLTLIATANQGSEATYESGFVIDKFPISRPNLTFSTLTVSNMSPEDSSIYLCSVEVTGPYGYTFGSGTRLTVV.

A note on this clonotype: Just one base apart from a much larger clone, this may be a read error. V gene TRBV6-1 combines with J gene TRBJ2-7, with D unclear. Trimming took off 7 bases at V and 3 bases at J, with 19 bases between the two ends. In germline, CDR1 is MNHNS, CDR2 SASEGT. This CDR3 is 15 amino acids long. This CDR3 reads CASTIYSYGDYEQYV. The CDR3 coding sequence is TGTGCCAGCACCATATACAGCTACGGTGACTACGAGCAGTACGTC.

This chain links TRBV7-2 with TRBJ2-7; weak D call: TRBD1 (6 bases). This CDR3 comprises 14 residues. Trimming took 3 bases from V and 2 from J, leaving 11 bases between them. Germline lookup yields CDR1 SGHTA and CDR2 FQGNSA. The CDR3 DNA sequence: TGTGCCAGCAGCTTTACGACAGGAACCTACGAGCAGTACTTC. The encoded protein is CASSFTTGTYEQYF.

The chain carries TRBV27 and TRBJ2-7; 14 bases agree with TRBD2. Germline values: CDR1 MNHEY, CDR2 SMNVEV (reference sequence). The CDR3 spans 15 residues. J lost 3 bases, V lost 8 bases, and 6 bases had no gene match. The CDR3 DNA reads as TGTGCCAGCTCACCGGGACTAGCGGGGGTCTACGAGCAGTACTTC. Amino acids: CASSPGLAGVYEQYF.

This clonotype ranks as medium-sized. CDR3 region: CASSPIGLAGAAEQFF. The CDR3 DNA is TGTGCCAGCTCACCAATCGGACTAGCGGGGGCAGCGGAGCAGTTCTTC. The V and J genes are TRBV18 and TRBJ2-1; 13 nucleotides line up with TRBD2. The CDR3 runs to 16 residues. V shed 2 bases and J 10 bases; nucleotides not matched to a gene: 8. Germline lookup yields CDR1 KGHSH and CDR2 LQKENI.

V and J are TRBV6-1 and TRBJ2-7, with 8 bases fitting TRBD2. This CDR3 comprises 15 residues. Trimming cost V 2 bases and J 3 bases; bases outside gene matches: 6. Germline-derived CDR1 and CDR2 are MNHNS and SASEGT. CDR3 sequence (DNA): TGTGCCAGCAGTGAAAACGGACTAGCAGGCTACGAGCAGTACGTC. It translates to CASSENGLAGYEQYV.

This clonotype was seen a handful of times. The chain links TRBV4-1 to TRBJ2-7, with D unresolved. Per germline, CDR1 MGHRA and CDR2 YSYEKL. The CDR3 has 15 residues. Deletions cut 2 bases from V and 4 bases from J, with 15 bases between. CDR3 sequence reads: CASSQRQDPGYEQYF. The CDR3 DNA reads TGCGCCAGCAGCCAACGGCAGGACCCTGGGTACGAGCAGTACTTC.

This clonotype was counted only a few times. The chain is built from TRBV6-1 and TRBJ2-7; D not certain. The CDR3 has 14 residues. With 6 bases removed from V and 1 base from J, the gap between germline ends came to 13 bases. The germline CDR1 and CDR2 sequences are MNHNS and SASEGT. The CDR3 DNA reads as TGTGCCAGCAGAAGGGTTACTGGTTCCTACGAGCAGTACTTC. Its protein product is CASRRVTGSYEQYF.

This clonotype occurred a few times. The V call is TRBV6-1, the J call TRBJ2-6; tentative D call: TRBD1 (6 bases). CDR1 and CDR2 from the germline V gene are MNHNS and SASEGT. The CDR3 covers 16 residues. V was shortened by 0 bases and J by 4 bases, with 10 bases between the two germline ends. CDR3 region: CASSEALGQGANVLTF. CDR3 nucleotides: TGTGCCAGCAGTGAAGCGCTAGGACAGGGGGCCAACGTCCTGACTTTC.

The chain recombines TRBV12-3 or TRBV12-4 with TRBJ2-1; D call uncertain. The CDR3 covers 14 residues. V lost 7 bases, J lost 7 bases, and 17 bases lay in between. The CDR3 nucleotides read TGTGCCAGCACCGTGGACGGCTGCGGAAATGAGCAGTTCTTC. As protein: CASTVDGCGNEQFF.

The chain links TRBV20-1 to TRBJ2-2; 12 bases align to TRBD2. V shed 3 bases, J shed 5 bases, and the junction held 10 bases outside the gene matches. Germline values: CDR1 DFQATT, CDR2 SNEGSKA (reference sequence). The CDR3 spans 17 residues. CDR3: CSASPSLAGGWTGELFF. DNA of the CDR3: TGCAGTGCTAGCCCCTCACTAGCGGGGGGTTGGACCGGGGAGCTGTTTTTT.

The rearrangement uses TRBV20-1 and TRBJ2-1; 9 bases map to TRBD2. Germline V gene sequence: CDR1 DFQATT, CDR2 SNEGSKA (reference sequence). V was clipped by 5 bases and J by 7 bases; unmatched bases: 6. The CDR3 has 13 residues. CDR3 coding DNA: TGCAGTGCTCAGCGGGGGGTATTTAATGAGCAGTTCTTC. Its translation: CSAQRGVFNEQFF.

V and J are TRBV18 and TRBJ2-2, with D perhaps TRBD1 (5 bases). Trimming removed 1 base at V and 3 bases at J, with 12 bases between. This CDR3 is 16 amino acids long. Germline V lookup: CDR1 KGHSH, CDR2 LQKENI. The DNA of the CDR3 is TGTGCCAGCTCACCACGTAGGGGATTGGACACCGGGGAGCTGTTTTTT. Amino acids: CASSPRRGLDTGELFF.

CDR3 sequence (DNA): TGTGCCAGCACCGCCACAGGGATAGTTTCACCCCTCCACTTT. Its protein is CASTATGIVSPLHF. The chain employs TRBV6-5 and TRBJ1-6; D is perhaps TRBD1 (6 bases). Germline CDR1 MNHEY, CDR2 SVGAGI. CDR3 length: 14 residues. V lost 7 bases and J 9 bases, leaving 16 bases between the germline ends.

On this clonotype itself: Compared with germline, one end of the junction differs, possibly owing to a read error. V gene TRBV5-6 combines with J gene TRBJ1-2; D unresolved. There are 12 residues in the CDR3. Germline V gives CDR1 SGHDT, CDR2 YYEEEE. The CDR3 sequence: CVSSSQIYGYTF. CDR3 sequence (DNA): TGTGTCAGCAGCTCGCAGATATATGGCTACACCTTC.

The chain joins TRBV5-5 to TRBJ1-2; D call uncertain. Germline lookup yields CDR1 SGHKS and CDR2 YYEKEE (reference sequence). The CDR3 loop spans 15 amino acids. V lost 0 bases and J lost 5, with 14 bases in between. The CDR3 region is CASSLVPNSEYGYTF. CDR3 in DNA: TGTGCCAGCAGCTTGGTGCCAAACTCCGAGTATGGCTACACCTTC.

The gene calls are TRBV12-3 or TRBV12-4 and TRBJ1-6; D gene unclear. The CDR3 length is 12 residues. V dropped 2 bases and J dropped 5 bases, with 1 base sitting between them. The CDR3 loop reads CASSLNNSPLHF. In DNA, the CDR3 is TGTGCCAGCAGTTTAAATAATTCACCCCTCCACTTT.

V and J are TRBV20-1 and TRBJ1-4; a possible D gene is TRBD1 (5 bases). The CDR3 is made up of 14 amino acids. The germline V gene encodes CDR1 DFQATT and CDR2 SNEGSKA (reference sequence). Trimming shortened V by 5 bases and J by 8 bases, and 18 bases separated the two germline ends. The DNA for the CDR3 is TGCAGTGCTCCCTCCGGGACGGGCAGGGAAAAACTGTTTTTT. Amino acid sequence: CSAPSGTGREKLFF.

The gene calls are TRBV27 and TRBJ1-3; D gene uncertain. Germline CDR1 and CDR2: MNHEY and SMNVEV (reference sequence). Trimming took 6 bases from V and 4 from J, leaving 19 bases between them. The CDR3 covers 16 residues. In DNA, the CDR3 is TGTGCCAGCAGCTTTATTAAATCGGGTGCCGGAAACACCATATATTTT. Its translation: CASSFIKSGAGNTIYF.

This clonotype came up a few times. The chain combines TRBV15 with TRBJ1-1; TRBD1 is a possible D gene (6 bases). This CDR3 contains 14 residues. Trimming cost V 0 bases and J 9 bases, with 14 bases left between them. CDR1 is LNHNV, CDR2 YYDKDF, per germline (reference sequence). Here the CDR3 reads CATSREAGGDKAFF. The CDR3 coding sequence is TGTGCCACCAGCAGAGAGGCGGGAGGGGACAAAGCTTTCTTT.